Below, one TCR beta chain is given with its context. At least ten counts were recorded for this clonotype. This receptor's antigen is unknown. There are no base qualities to consult, and no much larger clone falls within one base. CDR1 and CDR2 (SGHTA, FQGTGA) derive from the germline V gene. Deletion took 2 bases off V and 4 bases off J, with a span of 11 bases between the germline ends. Spanning cysteine to phenylalanine, the CDR3 consists of 14 amino acids. Only CDR3 DNA is held: 42 bases, read in frame from base 1. Libraries were prepared through 5' RACE. Sequencing took place on an Illumina HiSeq 2500. A second roughly 6 to 12 cycle PCR used a sample-barcoded 5' primer and a J-beta primer mix. A template-switch 5' adaptor carrying 12 random nucleotides introduced a unique molecular identifier onto each TCR beta cDNA molecule. Each sample yielded at least 2.5 million CDR3-containing paired-end reads. All of the RNA was converted into first-strand cDNA using the Mint cDNA synthesis kit, with a TRBC-specific oligonucleotide serving as the primer. Following uracil-DNA glycosylase treatment, all cDNA underwent a first 18-cycle PCR with the universal primers M1SS and BC2_uni_R. The authors' pipeline ran thus. For normalization, 1 million high-quality reads, each with a distinct molecular identifier, were randomly selected from each sample. Instead of being binned into consensus sequences, reads with shared molecular identifiers were discarded. MiTCR, with a Q25 quality threshold and the strictest error-elimination algorithm, was used for CDR3 identification, clonotype clustering and error correction. Lower-bound total TCR beta diversity was estimated with a nonparametric unseen species model using Euler transformation. TCRdb itself trimmed the public reads at Q25 with fastp, ran MiXCR and retained productive beta chains. One record per CDR3 amino acid sequence lists the most common genes and DNA. None of the V and J calls come from the authors' own analysis; TCRdb made them. This sample is represented by approximately 900,000 distinct CDR3 sequences; 29% of them were singletons. The ten largest make up around 9.6% of the sample.

The sample is drawn from a study of blood T cells in healthy people across ages (dated by TCRdb to about 2015). Turning to the overall study: In model experiments, template switching captured roughly one uniquely barcoded TCR beta cDNA molecule for every two T cells. To track age-related changes in TCR beta repertoire diversity, the study relied on deep sequencing normalized with unique cDNA molecular identifiers. The donors were split into four age groups: young (average approximately 16 years), middle-aged (about 40), aged (over 55) and long-lived (roughly 80). Using the same blood draw, the study looked at two additional independent replicas of 1 million unique cDNA reads for two donors, one aged 18 to 30 and the other aged 80 or older.

The investigation overall reported the following: Observed TCR beta diversity correlated strongly with the percentage of naive T cells measured by flow cytometry. Donor CMV infection status was unknown, potentially confounding age-related changes in expanded clonotypes. Bulk unsorted PBMC profiling prevented conclusive comparison of naive and antigen-experienced compartments. Total diversity estimates from one million sequenced T cells were considered lower bounds and underestimates. Observed TCR beta diversity per million T cells fell roughly linearly with age, and a significant reduction was already apparent by age around 44. Compared with the aged group, the long-lived group had more naive CD4+ T cells, fewer expanded clones and increased TCR diversity, suggesting age selection.

The donors were 40 or so Caucasian individuals from Russia, aged roughly 6 to 100 years, who were systemically healthy. Roughly 9 milliliters of peripheral blood were drawn from each donor into EDTA-treated Vacutainer tubes. PBMCs were isolated by Ficoll-Paque density-gradient centrifugation, with at least 7 million obtained per sample. Trizol reagent was used to extract total RNA from the PBMCs, yielding at least 6 micrograms per sample. For every donor, an aliquot of PBMCs went through flow cytometry to measure the percentages of naive CD45RAhigh/CD27high T cells. The same sample was also studied in work on T cells of mothers and their children. The second investigation adds: Nine systemically healthy Caucasian individuals, comprising three mothers and their six children, were included as donors. cDNA synthesis consumed the entire amount of extracted RNA, loaded at about 1.6 ug RNA in each 15 ul reaction. In the second PCR, sample barcodes and 2-4 random nucleotides were introduced via the M1S primer. More than 8.5 million TCR beta CDR3 reads were obtained from each mother, and about 3 million reads were obtained from each child. Thymic selection similarly shapes TCR recombination output in related and unrelated pairs, with minor effect from inherited differences. Normalized repertoire overlap in related mother-child pairs was always slightly higher than in unrelated mother-child pairs, but the difference was never significant. No persistent microchimeric T cell clones were found, with a detection sensitivity of 75 to 100 clones per million clonotypes. The study used deep NGS to compare TCR beta repertoires of mothers and children, seeking features distinguishing related mother-child pairs from unrelated individuals. The mean age was roughly 44 +/- 4 years for the mothers and approximately 11 +/- 4 years for the children. After adapters were ligated using NEBNext reagents, the libraries underwent 100+100 nt paired-end sequencing on an Illumina HiSeq 2000. To prevent cross-contamination, the mother and child libraries were prepared one month apart and sequenced in separate runs. Each donor had between roughly 450,000 and 2,300,000 distinct TCR beta clonotypes identified. Naive TCR beta clonotypes were estimated from low-frequency clonotypes matched to each donor's FACS-determined naive share, without sorting.

The origin of this receptor is a woman between 40 and 50 years old in good health. This chain joins TRBV7-3 to TRBJ2-5; the D gene is perhaps TRBD1 or TRBD2, each of them matching over 5 bases. The specimen was blood. The DNA reads as follows: TGTGCCAGCAGCTTACAGGGACGGGGAGAGACCCAGTACTTC. Its amino acids are CASSLQGRGETQYF.